This T cell receptor beta chain comes out of a study of T cells in Graves' hyperthyroidism and ophthalmopathy. Amplified regions were TCR beta CDR3 sequences from RNA transcripts. A set of HTBI primers served as the primers for a first-round RT-PCR of the TCR CDR3. TCRdb redid the calling of the multiplex PCR reads with MiXCR, one entry per CDR3 protein. The table shows 330,000 or so distinct CDR3 sequences, with about a sixth occurring only once. This CDR3 comprises 13 residues. V was cut by 3 bases and J by 5 bases, with 10 bases left in between. In its sample, this clonotype was seen many times. Material for sequencing was blood. The clonotype comes from a woman aged 40 to 50 with Graves' ophthalmopathy. The genes are TRBV12-3 or TRBV12-4 and TRBJ2-5; tentative D call: TRBD2 (5 bases). The CDR3 region is CASSLEVRETQYF. The DNA of the CDR3 is TGTGCCAGCAGTTTGGAGGTTCGCGAGACCCAGTACTTC.